Below, 8 T cell receptor beta chains from the same sample are listed, as sequenced in a study of blood T cell repertoires in COVID-19. Produced via immunoSEQ multiplex PCR; TCRdb's table is partial and in-frame only. The sample lists 130,000 or so clones, 80% to 90% occurring once. Input material: peripheral blood. Source of these receptors: a man older than 75 with active or convalescent COVID-19.

The J gene is TRBJ2-7, the V gene TRBV30; tentatively, D is TRBD2 (5 bases). The CDR3 length is 14 residues. The germline V gene has CDR1 GTSNPN and CDR2 SVGIG (reference sequence). V shed 4 bases and J shed 6 bases, with 19 bases lying between them. The CDR3 DNA follows: TGTGCCTGGAATCTCGCCCCCGCGGGTTCCGAGCAGTACTTC. Translated: CAWNLAPAGSEQYF.

CDR3 loop: CASAFSGANVLTF. CDR3 DNA sequence: TGTGCTAGTGCCTTTTCTGGGGCCAACGTCCTGACTTTC. The chain uses TRBV12-5 and TRBJ2-6; D unresolved. The germline CDR1 and CDR2 sequences are LGHNT and FRNRAP. This CDR3 has 13 residues. The V end lost 7 bases, the J end lost 1 base, and 5 bases lay between the germline ends.

The V and J genes are TRBV9 and TRBJ2-5; 10 bases are shared with TRBD1. There are 16 residues in the CDR3. The V and J ends lost 4 bases and 5 bases, in that order; junction bases with no gene match: 11. Germline CDR1 reads SGDLS; CDR2 reads YYNGEE. CDR3 in amino acids: CASSQTAGQGSETQYF. The DNA of the CDR3 is TGTGCCAGCAGCCAAACGGCGGGACAGGGGTCCGAGACCCAGTACTTC.

The chain uses TRBV6-1 and TRBJ1-1; a weak D match, TRBD1 (5 bases). Germline V gives CDR1 MNHNS, CDR2 SASEGT. The CDR3 has 14 residues. Trimming took off 1 base at V and 3 bases at J, with 9 bases between the two ends. CDR3 DNA: TGTGCCAGCAGTGAAGGACAGCTTTACACTGAAGCTTTCTTT. Translated: CASSEGQLYTEAFF.

The CDR3 sequence is CATSTGRRNTGELFF. The CDR3 DNA is TGTGCCACCAGTACAGGAAGACGGAACACCGGGGAGCTGTTTTTT. V is TRBV24-1 and J is TRBJ2-2, with D perhaps matching TRBD1 (5 bases). Trimming left V 6 bases short and J 1 base short, with 11 bases between. The CDR3 sequence is 15 residues long. Germline CDR1 is KGHDR and CDR2 is SFDVKD.

This clone turned up a few times. The chain is built from TRBV12-3 or TRBV12-4 and TRBJ1-5; no definite D call. The V gene lost 6 bases and the J gene lost 4 bases, with 10 bases spanning the gap. There are 13 residues in the CDR3. The CDR3 sequence: CASSQTENQPQHF. CDR3 sequence (DNA): TGTGCCAGCAGCCAGACGGAGAATCAGCCCCAGCATTTT.

This CDR3 is CASSTRGFGGYTF. The CDR3 bases are TGTGCCAGCAGCACCAGGGGTTTTGGAGGCTACACCTTC. The gene calls are TRBV7-9 and TRBJ1-2; maybe TRBD1 (6 bases). The CDR3 has 13 amino acids. Germline lookup yields CDR1 SEHNR and CDR2 FQNEAQ (reference sequence). Trimming removed 5 bases from V and 8 bases from J, with 15 bases in between.

This chain's CDR3 is CASSLSDAYEQYF. CDR3 DNA sequence: TGTGCCAGCAGCTTGAGTGATGCCTACGAGCAGTACTTC. The chain employs TRBV7-3 and TRBJ2-7; D gene ambiguous. Trimming cost V 3 bases and J 2 bases, with 8 bases left between them. Germline V gives CDR1 SGHTA, CDR2 FQGTGA. CDR3 length equals 13 residues.